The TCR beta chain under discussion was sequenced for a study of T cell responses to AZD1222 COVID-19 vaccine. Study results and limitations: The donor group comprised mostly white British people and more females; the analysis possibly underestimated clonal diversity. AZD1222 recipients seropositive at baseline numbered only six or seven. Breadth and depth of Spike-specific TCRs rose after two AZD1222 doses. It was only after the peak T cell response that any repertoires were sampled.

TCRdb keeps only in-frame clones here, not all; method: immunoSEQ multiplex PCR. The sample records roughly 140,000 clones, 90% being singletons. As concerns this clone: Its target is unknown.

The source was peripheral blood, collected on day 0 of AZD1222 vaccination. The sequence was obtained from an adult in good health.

CDR3 region: CASSGRQNTGVQTQYF. Written as DNA, the CDR3 is TGTGCCAGCAGTGGCCGTCAAAATACAGGGGTGCAGACCCAGTACTTC. This chain links TRBV6-1 with TRBJ2-5; 7 bases are a match to TRBD1. The germline V gene has CDR1 MNHNS and CDR2 SASEGT. This CDR3 contains 16 residues. V trimming: 4 bases; J trimming: 6 bases; junction bases outside the gene matches: 14.